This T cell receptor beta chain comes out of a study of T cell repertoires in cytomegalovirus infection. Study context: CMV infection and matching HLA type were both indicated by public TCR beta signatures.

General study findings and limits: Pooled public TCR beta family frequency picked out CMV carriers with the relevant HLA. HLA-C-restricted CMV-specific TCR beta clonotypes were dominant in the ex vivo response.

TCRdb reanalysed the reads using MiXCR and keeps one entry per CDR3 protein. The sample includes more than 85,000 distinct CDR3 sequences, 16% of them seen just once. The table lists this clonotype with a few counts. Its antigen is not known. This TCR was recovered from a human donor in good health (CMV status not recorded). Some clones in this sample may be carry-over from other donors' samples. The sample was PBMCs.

This chain's CDR3 is CASSEGQGVSYGYTF. CDR3 in DNA: TGCGCCAGCAGCGAAGGACAGGGGGTTAGCTATGGCTACACCTTC. The chain joins TRBV4-1 to TRBJ1-2, with 10 bases fitting TRBD1. Germline lookup yields CDR1 MGHRA and CDR2 YSYEKL. The CDR3 covers 15 residues. With 5 bases clipped from V and 4 bases from J, the junction kept 7 bases outside the gene matches.